Listed below are T cell receptor beta chains from one sample, sequenced in a study of cytomegalovirus exposure and HLA in healthy donors. Generated by immunoSEQ multiplex PCR, the TCRdb table keeps only in-frame clones and is missing some. This sample yields more than 90,000 clones, of which 70% to 85% are seen a single time; around 10% belongs to the top ten. Sequences were obtained from PBMCs. All receptors come from a woman aged 45-59 years in good health and CMV-seropositive. Both conserved end residues are part of each CDR3. D genes are given only for firm matches. Clone sizes are given selectively: once, few, many, or a class where the clone is expanded.

V gene: TRBV7-7; clone size: .; J gene: TRBJ2-1; D gene: .; CDR3 DNA: TGTGCCAGCAGCTTCTCAGGGTTATCCTCCTACAATGAGCAGTTCTTC; CDR3 protein: CASSFSGLSSYNEQFF
V gene: TRBV5-4; clone size: once; J gene: TRBJ2-3; D gene: TRBD2; CDR3 DNA: TGTGCCAGCAGCTTAAGCTCTAGCGGGAGCACAGATACGCAGTATTTT; CDR3 protein: CASSLSSSGSTDTQYF
V gene: TRBV10-3; clone size: .; J gene: TRBJ2-5; D gene: TRBD2; CDR3 DNA: TGTGCCATCAGTAAGACTAGCGGGGGGACGCAAGAGACCCAGTACTTC; CDR3 protein: CAISKTSGGTQETQYF
V gene: TRBV5-1; clone size: .; J gene: TRBJ2-1; D gene: .; CDR3 DNA: TGCGCCAGCAGCTTGGTCGGGGGAGTCGGATACAATGAGCAGTTCTTC; CDR3 protein: CASSLVGGVGYNEQFF
V gene: TRBV2; clone size: .; J gene: TRBJ2-5; D gene: .; CDR3 DNA: TGTGCCAGCAGTGAGTACGCAGGGCTCCAAGAGACCCAGTACTTC; CDR3 protein: CASSEYAGLQETQYF
V gene: TRBV23-1; clone size: .; J gene: TRBJ1-2; D gene: TRBD1; CDR3 DNA: TGCGCCAGCAGTCAAGGCTCGGAGGGGGCGTCAGGCTACACCTTC; CDR3 protein: CASSQGSEGASGYTF
V gene: TRBV10-3; clone size: .; J gene: TRBJ1-3; D gene: .; CDR3 DNA: TGTGCCATCAGTGACCCCATCTACTCTGGAAACACCATATATTTT; CDR3 protein: CAISDPIYSGNTIYF
V gene: TRBV28; clone size: .; J gene: TRBJ2-7; D gene: TRBD1; CDR3 DNA: TGTGCCAGCAGTTTATCTACAGGGGTTCACCACGAGCAGTACTTC; CDR3 protein: CASSLSTGVHHEQYF
V gene: TRBV6-5; clone size: .; J gene: TRBJ2-1; D gene: TRBD2; CDR3 DNA: TGTGCCAGCAGTTACGGGGGGGTAGCGGGAGGAAATGAGCAGTTCTTC; CDR3 protein: CASSYGGVAGGNEQFF
V gene: TRBV5-1; clone size: .; J gene: TRBJ2-1; D gene: TRBD2; CDR3 DNA: TGCGCCAGCAGCTTGGTGGCTAGCGGGAGTTTCAATGAGCAGTTCTTC; CDR3 protein: CASSLVASGSFNEQFF
V gene: TRBV19; clone size: .; J gene: TRBJ1-1; D gene: .; CDR3 DNA: TGTGCCAGTAAAGAGCCGGGAGAGCCTGAAGCTTTCTTT; CDR3 protein: CASKEPGEPEAFF
V gene: TRBV15; clone size: .; J gene: TRBJ1-2; D gene: .; CDR3 DNA: TGTGCCACCAGCGAGCAGGAAAACTATGGCTACACCTTC; CDR3 protein: CATSEQENYGYTF
V gene: TRBV6-6; clone size: .; J gene: TRBJ1-1; D gene: .; CDR3 DNA: TGTGCCAGCAGTTACTCGAGGGGGGGCACTGAAGCTTTCTTT; CDR3 protein: CASSYSRGGTEAFF
V gene: TRBV5-1; clone size: .; J gene: TRBJ1-4; D gene: .; CDR3 DNA: TGCGCCAGCAGCGGAACGACAGCAACTAATGAAAAACTGTTTTTT; CDR3 protein: CASSGTTATNEKLFF
V gene: TRBV30; clone size: .; J gene: TRBJ2-7; D gene: .; CDR3 DNA: TGTGCCTGGAGTGTACTAGGGTCAGGAGAGCAGTACTTC; CDR3 protein: CAWSVLGSGEQYF
V gene: TRBV9; clone size: .; J gene: TRBJ1-1; D gene: .; CDR3 DNA: TGTGCCAGCAGCTCAACCGCGGGTACTGAAGCTTTCTTT; CDR3 protein: CASSSTAGTEAFF
V gene: TRBV5-1; clone size: few; J gene: TRBJ1-1; D gene: TRBD1; CDR3 DNA: TGCGCCAGCAGCCCGGGTGGGACAGCGAACACTGAAGCTTTCTTT; CDR3 protein: CASSPGGTANTEAFF
V gene: TRBV5-1; clone size: .; J gene: TRBJ2-3; D gene: .; CDR3 DNA: TGCGCCAGCAGCTTGCTGTCCACAGATACGCAGTATTTT; CDR3 protein: CASSLLSTDTQYF
V gene: TRBV4-2; clone size: .; J gene: TRBJ2-7; D gene: TRBD2; CDR3 DNA: TGTGCCAGCAGCCAGACTAGCGGGGGGTCCTACGAGCAGTACTTC; CDR3 protein: CASSQTSGGSYEQYF
V gene: TRBV19; clone size: .; J gene: TRBJ1-2; D gene: .; CDR3 DNA: TGTGCCAGTACAGGCAGGGAAAGAGCATATGGCTACACCTTC; CDR3 protein: CASTGRERAYGYTF
V gene: TRBV7-2; clone size: .; J gene: TRBJ2-3; D gene: .; CDR3 DNA: TGTGCCAGCAGCCACAGGGAGGGAGATACGCAGTATTTT; CDR3 protein: CASSHREGDTQYF
V gene: TRBV11-2; clone size: .; J gene: TRBJ1-2; D gene: TRBD1; CDR3 DNA: TGTGCCAGCAGCTCTACCCGGGACAGCGCCTATGGCTACACCTTC; CDR3 protein: CASSSTRDSAYGYTF
V gene: TRBV18; clone size: .; J gene: TRBJ2-5; D gene: TRBD1; CDR3 DNA: TGTGCCAGCTCCACTGGCAGGGGGCAAGAGACCCAGTACTTC; CDR3 protein: CASSTGRGQETQYF
V gene: TRBV6-6; clone size: .; J gene: TRBJ1-1; D gene: TRBD1; CDR3 DNA: TGTGCCAGCAGTACCCGACAGGGGGCATATTACACTGAAGCTTTCTTT; CDR3 protein: CASSTRQGAYYTEAFF
V gene: TRBV29-1; clone size: .; J gene: TRBJ1-2; D gene: TRBD1; CDR3 DNA: TGCAGCGTTGACCAATCCGGGACAGGGGGCTACGGCTACACCTTC; CDR3 protein: CSVDQSGTGGYGYTF
V gene: TRBV9; clone size: .; J gene: TRBJ2-1; D gene: TRBD2; CDR3 DNA: TGTGCCAGCAGCCTCAAGCCGACTAGCGGCTTCAATGAGCAGTTCTTC; CDR3 protein: CASSLKPTSGFNEQFF
V gene: TRBV7-9; clone size: .; J gene: TRBJ1-5; D gene: TRBD1; CDR3 DNA: TGTGCCAGCAGCGTTTGGTTTGGGACAGCCCAGCATTTT; CDR3 protein: CASSVWFGTAQHF
V gene: TRBV9; clone size: .; J gene: TRBJ1-3; D gene: TRBD1; CDR3 DNA: TGTGCCAGCAGTTCCGGGACAGGGGGCTCTGGAAACACCATATATTTT; CDR3 protein: CASSSGTGGSGNTIYF
V gene: TRBV12-5; clone size: .; J gene: TRBJ1-5; D gene: .; CDR3 DNA: TGTGCTAGTGGTTTGCTCGGCATCGGGGGGATCTATCAGCCCCAGCATTTT; CDR3 protein: CASGLLGIGGIYQPQHF
V gene: TRBV15; clone size: .; J gene: TRBJ1-2; D gene: TRBD1; CDR3 DNA: TGTGCCACCAGCAGAGGAGGACAGGCTAACTATGGCTACACCTTC; CDR3 protein: CATSRGGQANYGYTF
V gene: TRBV18; clone size: .; J gene: TRBJ1-4; D gene: .; CDR3 DNA: TGTGCCAGCTCAGCACGCCGTGCAGGGAATGAAAAACTGTTTTTT; CDR3 protein: CASSARRAGNEKLFF
V gene: TRBV6-1; clone size: .; J gene: TRBJ2-7; D gene: .; CDR3 DNA: TGTGCCAGCAGTGATTGGGCCAGCGGGTTCTACGAGCAGTACTTC; CDR3 protein: CASSDWASGFYEQYF
V gene: TRBV6-6; clone size: few; J gene: TRBJ2-5; D gene: .; CDR3 DNA: TGTGCCAGCAGTTACCGAGGGGGAGAGACCCAGTACTTC; CDR3 protein: CASSYRGGETQYF
V gene: TRBV9; clone size: .; J gene: TRBJ1-1; D gene: .; CDR3 DNA: TGTGCCAGCACCCAATCAACAGGGAACACTGAAGCTTTCTTT; CDR3 protein: CASTQSTGNTEAFF
V gene: TRBV27; clone size: .; J gene: TRBJ1-5; D gene: .; CDR3 DNA: TGTGCCAGCAGCCGTCAGGGGTCGAATCAGCCCCAGCATTTT; CDR3 protein: CASSRQGSNQPQHF
V gene: TRBV18; clone size: .; J gene: TRBJ2-6; D gene: .; CDR3 DNA: TGTGCCAGCTCACAAAGCGTGGCAGGGGCCAACGTCCTGACTTTC; CDR3 protein: CASSQSVAGANVLTF
V gene: TRBV14; clone size: .; J gene: TRBJ2-5; D gene: .; CDR3 DNA: TGTGCCAGCAGCCGATCGAGCGGGTACCGCCAAGAGACCCAGTACTTC; CDR3 protein: CASSRSSGYRQETQYF
V gene: TRBV4-3; clone size: .; J gene: TRBJ1-1; D gene: .; CDR3 DNA: TGCGCCAGCAGCCAATCCTCAGGGGACACTGAAGCTTTCTTT; CDR3 protein: CASSQSSGDTEAFF
V gene: TRBV2; clone size: .; J gene: TRBJ1-1; D gene: .; CDR3 DNA: TGTGCCAGCAGTGAGTCCCCAGGGAACACTGAAGCTTTCTTT; CDR3 protein: CASSESPGNTEAFF
V gene: TRBV4-1; clone size: medium-sized; J gene: TRBJ1-1; D gene: .; CDR3 DNA: TGCGCCAGCACCTGGAGCCTGAACACTGAAGCTTTCTTT; CDR3 protein: CASTWSLNTEAFF
V gene: TRBV11-2; clone size: .; J gene: TRBJ2-5; D gene: .; CDR3 DNA: TGTGCCAGCAGCTTACTCCAAGAGACCCAGTACTTC; CDR3 protein: CASSLLQETQYF
V gene: TRBV2; clone size: .; J gene: TRBJ1-1; D gene: .; CDR3 DNA: TGTGCCAGCAGAGGAGGGGACACTGAAGCTTTCTTT; CDR3 protein: CASRGGDTEAFF
V gene: TRBV28; clone size: .; J gene: TRBJ2-3; D gene: TRBD2; CDR3 DNA: TGTGCCAGCCGGACTAGCGGGAGGGCCGCAGATACGCAGTATTTT; CDR3 protein: CASRTSGRAADTQYF
V gene: TRBV7-2; clone size: .; J gene: TRBJ2-5; D gene: .; CDR3 DNA: TGTGCCAGCAGCCAATCCCAACACCTGGAGACCCAGTACTTC; CDR3 protein: CASSQSQHLETQYF
V gene: TRBV14; clone size: .; J gene: TRBJ1-1; D gene: .; CDR3 DNA: TGTGCCAGCAGCCTGTATACAGGGAACACTGAAGCTTTCTTT; CDR3 protein: CASSLYTGNTEAFF
V gene: TRBV7-8; clone size: .; J gene: TRBJ2-1; D gene: .; CDR3 DNA: TGTGCCAGCAGCCTCTTACTTGTTTCCGGGTCCGAGCAGTTCTTC; CDR3 protein: CASSLLLVSGSEQFF
V gene: TRBV18; clone size: .; J gene: TRBJ2-1; D gene: TRBD1; CDR3 DNA: TGTGCCAGCTCACCAAGTCATCTGGGGCGTACAGGGGGAAGCTCCTACAATGAGCAGTTCTTC; CDR3 protein: CASSPSHLGRTGGSSYNEQFF
V gene: TRBV18; clone size: .; J gene: TRBJ1-3; D gene: .; CDR3 DNA: TGTGCCAGCTCACCACAAGGTACAGGACGCGCAGGAAACACCATATATTTT; CDR3 protein: CASSPQGTGRAGNTIYF
V gene: TRBV5-1; clone size: .; J gene: TRBJ2-7; D gene: TRBD1; CDR3 DNA: TGCGCCAGCAGCTCCGGGACAGGGGCCTCCGAGCAGTACTTC; CDR3 protein: CASSSGTGASEQYF
V gene: TRBV2; clone size: .; J gene: TRBJ1-4; D gene: .; CDR3 DNA: TGTGCCAGCAGTGAAAGGGGGAACATGAATGAAAAACTGTTTTTT; CDR3 protein: CASSERGNMNEKLFF
V gene: TRBV27; clone size: few; J gene: TRBJ2-7; D gene: .; CDR3 DNA: TGTGCCAGCAGTTTGGGAGTAGACCACGAGCAGTACTTC; CDR3 protein: CASSLGVDHEQYF